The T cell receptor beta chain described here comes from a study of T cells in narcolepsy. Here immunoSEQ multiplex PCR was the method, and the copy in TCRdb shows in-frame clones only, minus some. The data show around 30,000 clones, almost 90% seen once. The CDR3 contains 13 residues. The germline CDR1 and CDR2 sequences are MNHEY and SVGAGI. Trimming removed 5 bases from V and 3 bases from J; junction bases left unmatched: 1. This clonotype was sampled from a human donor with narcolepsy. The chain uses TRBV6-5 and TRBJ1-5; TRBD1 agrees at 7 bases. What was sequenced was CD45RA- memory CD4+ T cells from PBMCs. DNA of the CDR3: TGTGCCAGCAGTGGGACAGTCAATCAGCCCCAGCATTTT. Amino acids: CASSGTVNQPQHF.